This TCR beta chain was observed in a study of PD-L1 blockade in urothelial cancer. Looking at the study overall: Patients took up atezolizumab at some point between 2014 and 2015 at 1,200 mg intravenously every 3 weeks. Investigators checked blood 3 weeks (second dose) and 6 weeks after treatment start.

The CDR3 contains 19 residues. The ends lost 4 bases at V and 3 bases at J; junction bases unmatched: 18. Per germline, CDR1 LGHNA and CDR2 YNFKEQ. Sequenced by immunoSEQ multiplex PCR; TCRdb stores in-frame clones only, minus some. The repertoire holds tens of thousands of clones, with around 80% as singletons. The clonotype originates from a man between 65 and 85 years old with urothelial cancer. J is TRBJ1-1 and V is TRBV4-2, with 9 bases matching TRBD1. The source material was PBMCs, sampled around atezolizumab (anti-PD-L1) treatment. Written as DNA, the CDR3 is TGTGCCAGCAGCCTCCTCTCCGGGACAGGGATTGTATCCGACACTGAAGCTTTCTTT. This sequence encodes CASSLLSGTGIVSDTEAFF.